These T cell receptor beta chains were read from a single sample in a study of blood T cell repertoires in COVID-19. Assay used: immunoSEQ multiplex PCR; TCRdb lists only in-frame clones, some missing. Among roughly 200,000 clones, 65% to 80% were seen once, and the ten largest hold less than 15%. Sample: peripheral blood. These TCRs come from a man aged 50-59 years who had recovered from COVID-19. CDR3s leave out the opening cysteine and the closing phenylalanine or tryptophan.

>TRBV4-2
ASSQEGGVTGANVLT
>TRBV9
ASSVTGLAGNTGELF
>TRBV30
AWKKTGVPEAF
>TRBV4-3
ASSQEQEETQY
>TRBV5-5
ASSLIGSHEAF
>TRBV7-2
ASSLAGAGGPSEQY
>TRBV5-4
ASSLQGLAGGQGGELF
>TRBV19
ASRGQLNEQY
>TRBV6-1
ASSVTSGTSTDTQY
>TRBV19
ASSPPGQWETQY
>TRBV11-2
ASSTLSGRGGEQY
>TRBV29-1
SVELGRGTRVPGELF
>TRBV4-2
ASSQASGSWETQY
>TRBV28
ASSTRDSQETQY
>TRBV30
AWSPLGLAGRKYNEQF
>TRBV10-3
AISDSRLTNYGYT
>TRBV27
ASSLGWGGYGYT
>TRBV5-1
ASSPDSSSYEQY
>TRBV19
ASSSGPGLAGRRETQY
>TRBV9
ASSVTRIAATGELF
>TRBV7-2
ASSLDSDEQF
>TRBV6-5
ASTKGLSYEQY
>TRBV7-3
ASSLNGGPYNEQF
>TRBV4-2
ASSQGSGQGILGNQPQH
>TRBV19
ASSVDGQNTEAF
>TRBV6-1
ASSEDRFQHNEQF
>TRBV27
ASPYRSNEKLF
>TRBV7-3
ASTGTDYSNTGELF
>TRBV21-1
ASSVSTGGERAFSPNPYEQY
>TRBV6-2/TRBV6-3
ASSYSHLSRITETQY
>TRBV29-1
SVDPGGNGYT
>TRBV11-1
ASSPDRVSYEQY
>TRBV7-3
ASSLGPTNTEAF
>TRBV2
ASSPETERNTIY
>TRBV7-9
ASSLAKAGSYEQY
>TRBV2
ASGGAYGYT
>TRBV11-2
ASSSVGGPTPGYT
>TRBV6-2/TRBV6-3
ASSYERLAGGEEQF
>TRBV2
ASSRHPGLAGYEQY
>TRBV6-2/TRBV6-3
ASSYYGGILRTEAF
>TRBV12-2
ASRFVRQGPPYEQY
>TRBV28
ASSEKSVRYEQY
>TRBV9
ASSATGTSGIGVAGELF
>TRBV10-3
AISTQGTGLTDTQY
>TRBV5-1
ASSSTPLVDEQF
>TRBV5-1
ASSLASGRTYNEQF
>TRBV10-1
ADDRTGGLTYEQY
>TRBV2
ASNLYWTSGNEQY
>TRBV28
ASRIDRVVSYEQY
>TRBV19
ASTLLTGTGGYT
>TRBV19
ASSIDRGLVADTQY
>TRBV7-9
ASSRGSGTVDEQF
>TRBV24-1
ATSGGHNEKLF
>TRBV24-1
ENRTKNTEAF
>TRBV5-1
ASSFAGGGAPEKLF
>TRBV12-3/TRBV12-4
ASSPLFTEAF
>TRBV2
ASSEDRSGNNEQF
>TRBV5-1
ASSLGSLAGVNEQY
>TRBV3-1/TRBV3-2
ASSLDRGSYNEQF